The 26 T cell receptor beta chains below come from one sample, sequenced in a study of glioma-infiltrating T cells. The iRepertoire nested amplicon-rescue multiplex PCR amplified TCR alpha and beta CDR3s from RNA. One entry per CDR3 protein results from TCRdb running MiXCR on the multiplex PCR reads. The sample lists 170,000 or so distinct CDR3 sequences; more than 35% were seen once. Material: glioma tissue, nonneoplastic brain tissue, or PBMCs (not recorded which). All receptors derive from a human donor with low-grade glioma or glioblastoma, undergoing nonglioma brain surgery, or in good health (not recorded which).

Worth noting for this clonotype: Just one base apart from a much larger clone, this may be a read error. The chain uses TRBV10-3 and TRBJ1-5; D may be TRBD1 (5 bases). Per germline, CDR1 ENHRY and CDR2 SYGVKD. The CDR3 totals 13 residues. The CDR3, as DNA: TGTGCCATCAGACCCGACAGCAATCAGCACCAGCATTTT. This gives the protein CAIRPDSNQHQHF.

This clonotype was picked up many times. J is TRBJ2-3 and V is TRBV12-3 or TRBV12-4; 11 bases match TRBD2. After removal of 5 bases from V and 2 bases from J, the junction contained 6 bases not matched to a gene. This CDR3 contains 16 residues. CDR3 DNA sequence: TGTGCCAGCAGTCGTAGACTAGCGGGGAACACAGATACGCAGTATTTT. This encodes CASSRRLAGNTDTQYF.

In this sample, this clonotype turned up many times. The chain couples TRBV6-6 to TRBJ2-1; 7 bases fit TRBD1. The CDR3 consists of 16 residues. The ends lost 2 bases at V and 0 bases at J; junction bases unmatched: 4. The germline V gene has CDR1 MNHNY and CDR2 SVGAGI (reference sequence). The CDR3 loop is CASSYATGSSYNEQFF. DNA of the CDR3: TGTGCCAGCAGTTACGCGACAGGGAGCTCCTACAATGAGCAGTTCTTC.

This clonotype was recorded many times. The J gene is TRBJ2-7, the V gene TRBV25-1, with D possibly matching TRBD1 (6 bases). This CDR3 comprises 15 residues. The germline V gene has CDR1 MGHDK and CDR2 SYGVNS. With 4 bases removed from V and 0 bases from J, the gap between germline ends came to 13 bases. CDR3 nucleotide sequence: TGTGCCAGCAGTGCTCCGGGACAACTCTCCTACGAGCAGTACTTC. Translated, it gives CASSAPGQLSYEQYF.

This clonotype has at least ten counts. The chain couples TRBV6-1 to TRBJ2-7, with TRBD1 matching 8 bases. Trimming removed 1 base from V and 4 bases from J; junction bases left unmatched: 12. Germline V gene sequence: CDR1 MNHNS, CDR2 SASEGT. The CDR3 consists of 17 residues. The CDR3 loop is CASSEGVGGTGLYEQYF. The CDR3 DNA reads as TGTGCCAGCAGTGAAGGTGTAGGAGGGACAGGCCTTTACGAGCAGTACTTC.

The chain recombines TRBV2 with TRBJ2-2; D remains ambiguous. The CDR3 is made up of 13 amino acids. CDR1 and CDR2 (germline): SNHLY, FYNNEI. Trimming left V 7 bases short and J 4 bases short, with 10 bases between. The CDR3 nucleotides are TGTGCCAGCAAGGCAGAAAGCACCGGGGAGCTGTTTTTT. The encoded protein is CASKAESTGELFF.

The gene calls are TRBV3-1 and TRBJ2-3; 11 nucleotides agree with TRBD2. J was trimmed by 0 bases and V by 2 bases; bases with no gene match: 4. CDR1 and CDR2 from the germline V gene are LGHDT and YNNKEL (reference sequence). This CDR3 comprises 17 residues. As DNA, the CDR3 is TGTGCCAGCAGCCAACGACTAGCGGGACCTAGCACAGATACGCAGTATTTT. It is translated as CASSQRLAGPSTDTQYF.

Comments on this clonotype: A junction end diverges from the germline sequence, so it may reflect a read error. The chain combines TRBV28 with TRBJ2-3; D possibly corresponds to TRBD1 (7 bases). CDR1 and CDR2 from the germline V gene are MDHEN and SYDVKM. This CDR3 region has 16 residues. DNA of the CDR3: TGTGCCAGCACCCCCTCAGGGGGGTACCTCACAGGTACGCAGTATTTT. It yields the protein CASTPSGGYLTGTQYF.

This chain uses TRBV4-2 with TRBJ2-1, with 14 positions matching TRBD2. Trimming at V came to 4 bases and at J to 10 bases, leaving 15 bases not matched to a gene. The germline CDR1 and CDR2 sequences are LGHNA and YNFKEQ. This CDR3 is 18 amino acids long. In DNA, the CDR3 is TGTGCCAGCAGCCGTCCCTTACTCGGACTAGCGGGAGGTGAAGAGCAGTTCTTC. This codes for CASSRPLLGLAGGEEQFF.

This clonotype was detected a few times. This may be a read error: a much more frequent sequence differs by one nucleotide. The CDR3 here is CASIDRVGAEAFF. The CDR3 DNA reads as TGTGCCAGCATCGACAGGGTGGGCGCTGAAGCTTTCTTT. The chain couples TRBV28 to TRBJ1-1; TRBD1 aligns across 7 bases. V shed 7 bases, J shed 6 bases, and the junction held 8 bases outside the gene matches. From germline, CDR1 is MDHEN and CDR2 SYDVKM. This CDR3 is 13 amino acids long. Full variable domain (remainder filled in from reference TRBV28 and TRBJ1-1): DVKVTQSSRYLVKRTGEKVFLECVQDMDHENMFWYRQDPGLGLRLIYFSYDVKMKEKGDIPEGYSVSREKKERFSLILESASTNQTSMYLCASIDRVGAEAFFGQGTRLTVV.

Of note for this clonotype: Possible read error: a much larger clone is one base away. The J gene is TRBJ1-1, the V gene TRBV2; maybe TRBD1 (6 bases). CDR3 size: 14 residues. The V end was cut by 4 bases, the J end by 3 bases, with 12 bases between. Germline V gene data show CDR1 as SNHLY and CDR2 as FYNNEI. CDR3 loop: CASSANRDYTEAFF. The CDR3, as DNA: TGTGCCAGCAGTGCCAACAGGGATTACACTGAAGCTTTCTTT.

Details on this clonotype: This may be a read error: a much more frequent sequence differs by one nucleotide. This rearrangement joins TRBV28 to TRBJ2-1; D is unresolved. There are 14 residues in the CDR3. Germline V gene data show CDR1 as MDHEN and CDR2 as SYDVKM. Trimming took 7 bases from V and 2 from J, leaving 12 bases between them. The CDR3: CASIQVLPYNEQFF. The DNA of the CDR3 is TGTGCCAGCATTCAGGTTTTACCCTACAATGAGCAGTTCTTC.

This clonotype was seen many times. The gene calls are TRBV7-2 and TRBJ1-4; 8 positions agree with TRBD1. Germline assignment: CDR1 SGHTA and CDR2 FQGNSA. J was trimmed by 8 bases and V by 2 bases; bases with no gene match: 7. The CDR3 covers 15 residues. DNA of the CDR3: TGTGCCAGCAGCTTAACCGGGACAGGCGGCGAAAAACTGTTTTTT. This translates into CASSLTGTGGEKLFF.

V gene TRBV2 combines with J gene TRBJ2-2; no clear D gene. V was cut by 6 bases and J by 6 bases, with 8 bases left in between. The CDR3 contains 12 residues. Germline V CDR1 and CDR2: SNHLY, FYNNEI. The CDR3 loop is CASRVAAGELFF. CDR3 DNA sequence: TGTGCCAGCAGGGTGGCCGCCGGGGAGCTGTTTTTT.

In regard to this clonotype: This may come from a read error, since a much larger clone is one base off. The chain links TRBV28 to TRBJ2-2, with D possibly TRBD2 on 5 matching bases. Germline V gene data show CDR1 as MDHEN and CDR2 as SYDVKM. This CDR3 comprises 13 residues. CDR3 protein: CASPKGDTGEMFF. The CDR3 DNA sequence: TGTGCCAGCCCCAAGGGTGACACCGGGGAGATGTTTTTT.

This chain links TRBV30 with TRBJ2-2, with D possibly matching TRBD1 (6 bases). Germline values: CDR1 GTSNPN, CDR2 SVGIG (reference sequence). V lost 8 bases, J lost 5 bases, and 21 bases lay in between. CDR3 length equals 15 residues. The CDR3 is CARGTPGLTTGELFF. The CDR3 nucleotides read TGTGCCCGTGGGACACCCGGATTAACGACCGGGGAGCTGTTTTTT.

The CDR3 DNA is TGCGCCAGCAGCTTGTCCGCCACTAGCGGAGACATTCAGTACTTC. It is translated as CASSLSATSGDIQYF. This chain links TRBV5-1 with TRBJ2-4; 8 bases map to TRBD2. This CDR3 contains 15 residues. Germline trimming cut 1 base from V and 8 bases from J; bases unmatched to any gene: 8. The germline V gene encodes CDR1 SGHRS and CDR2 YFSETQ.

This clonotype was counted once. V and J are TRBV14 and TRBJ2-1; TRBD2 agrees at 10 bases. Germline trimming cut 4 bases from V and 9 bases from J; bases unmatched to any gene: 9. This CDR3 region has 15 residues. Germline V gives CDR1 SGHDN, CDR2 FVKESK. The CDR3 region is CASSPVLAGIGEQFF. The CDR3 nucleotides read TGTGCCAGCAGCCCCGTACTAGCGGGGATCGGTGAGCAGTTCTTC.

Concerning this clonotype: Because the CDR3 is missing its conserved closing phenylalanine or tryptophan, this is likely a read error. This rearrangement joins TRBV10-3 to TRBJ2-7; D is unresolved. CDR1 ENHRY and CDR2 SYGVKD come from the germline V gene. The CDR3 runs to 11 residues. CDR3 protein: CASSFSYKQYL. CDR3 bases: TGTGCCAGTAGTTTTTCCTACAAGCAGTACCTC.

The chain uses TRBV12-3 or TRBV12-4 and TRBJ1-1, with TRBD1 as a possible D gene (6 bases). This CDR3 is built from 19 residues. V was trimmed by 1 base and J by 3 bases, leaving 24 bases between them. The CDR3 region is CASSLGLGWGTRPYTEAFF. The CDR3 DNA sequence: TGTGCCAGCAGTTTAGGTCTAGGGTGGGGGACACGGCCTTACACTGAAGCTTTCTTT.

The chain uses TRBV19 and TRBJ2-2; the D gene is possibly TRBD2 (5 bases). With 7 bases removed from V and 4 bases from J, the gap between germline ends came to 19 bases. This CDR3 comprises 16 residues. Germline CDR1 and CDR2: LNHDA and SQIVND (reference sequence). The CDR3 sequence: CASIRSPLEVTGELFF. CDR3 DNA: TGTGCCAGTATTAGGTCGCCTCTGGAGGTCACCGGGGAGCTGTTTTTT.

In regard to this clonotype: With a much larger clone just one base away, this may be a read error. Here the CDR3 DNA reads TGTGCCAGAAGCTTAGAGTGGAGGAACACTGAAGCTTTCTTT. Protein sequence: CARSLEWRNTEAFF. The chain combines TRBV11-2 with TRBJ1-1; D remains unclear. This CDR3 has 14 amino acids. Germline CDR1 reads SGHAT; CDR2 reads FQNNGV.

In its sample, this clonotype was seen a few times. V gene TRBV5-1 combines with J gene TRBJ2-3, with 8 bases lining up with TRBD1. Germline V gene sequence: CDR1 SGHRS, CDR2 YFSETQ. The CDR3 is 17 amino acids. Trimming cost V 2 bases and J 5 bases; bases outside gene matches: 13. The CDR3 sequence is CASSFRWTGQGEDTQYF. For the CDR3, the DNA is TGCGCCAGCAGCTTTAGATGGACAGGGCAAGGGGAAGATACGCAGTATTTT. The full variable domain, rest sourced from reference TRBV5-1 and TRBJ2-3, is KAGVTQTPRYLIKTRGQQVTLSCSPISGHRSVSWYQQTPGQGLQFLFEYFSETQRNKGNFPGRFSGRQFSNSRSEMNVSTLELGDSALYLCASSFRWTGQGEDTQYFGPGTRLTVL.

This clonotype has ten or more counts. The chain recombines TRBV7-6 with TRBJ2-1; 7 bases align to TRBD2. Germline V CDR1 and CDR2: SGHVS, FNYEAQ. The junction had 12 bases not matched to a gene; V was cut back by 5 bases and J by 8 bases. The CDR3 length is 15 residues. CDR3 in DNA: TGTGCCAGCAGCACGGGGGGTAGCTCGCACCATGAGCAGTTCTTC. This encodes CASSTGGSSHHEQFF.

The V gene is TRBV18, the J gene TRBJ2-1, with D unresolved. Per germline, CDR1 KGHSH and CDR2 LQKENI. Trimming left V 3 bases short and J 2 bases short, with 17 bases between. This CDR3 has 17 residues. The CDR3 DNA reads TGTGCCAGCTCACCCAAGACTGGGGAAAGCGCCTACAATGAGCAGTTCTTC. Residues: CASSPKTGESAYNEQFF.

The count of this clonotype is one. As DNA, the CDR3 is TGCAGTGATAGCTCGGGAGGTGGAGATACGCAGTATTTT. Protein product: CSDSSGGGDTQYF. The rearrangement uses TRBV20-1 and TRBJ2-3; TRBD2 aligns across 7 bases. V lost 7 bases and J lost 5; bases outside the gene matches: 9. Germline assignment: CDR1 DFQATT and CDR2 SNEGSKA (reference sequence). The CDR3 spans 13 residues.